This T cell receptor (beta chain) appears in the sequencing data of a study of T cell responses to AZD1222 COVID-19 vaccine. Libraries were prepared by immunoSEQ multiplex PCR; TCRdb keeps only in-frame clonotypes and omits some of them. The sample records more than 85,000 clones, about 87% being singletons. As to this clone: What it binds is unknown.

Study-level findings and limits: CD4 TCRs covered the whole spike, strongest at regions 160-218 and 743-854.

This TCR came from an adult who received the AZD1222 COVID-19 vaccine. Sample: peripheral blood, taken 28 days after the second AZD1222 dose.

The CDR3, as DNA: TGTGCCAGCAGCCCGGGACATCATGGAGATACGCAGTATTTT. It specifies CASSPGHHGDTQYF. The J gene is TRBJ2-3, the V gene TRBV7-3; tentative D call: TRBD1 (6 bases). The length of the CDR3 is 14 residues. V was shortened by 5 bases and J by 5 bases, with 14 bases between the two germline ends. CDR1 is SGHTA and CDR2 is FQGTGA in the germline V gene.